Detailed here is one T cell receptor (beta chain). Its target is unknown. TCRdb's table, derived via immunoSEQ multiplex PCR, lists solely in-frame clones and lacks some. The table shows some 110,000 clones, with approximately 90% occurring only once. The data originate from a study of Tregs in tolerant kidney transplant recipients. This CDR3 region has 17 residues. CDR1 is SGHRS, CDR2 YFSETQ, per germline. The ends lost 2 bases at V and 1 base at J; junction bases unmatched: 5. Study-wide points: Validation in larger populations is needed because few patients were studied.

The V call is TRBV5-1, the J call TRBJ2-1; TRBD2 agrees at 11 bases. The receptor's source is a human donor in good health. Specimen: CD4+ T cells from blood. The CDR3 protein is CASSFILAGVSYNEQFF. CDR3 in DNA: TGCGCCAGCAGCTTTATACTAGCGGGAGTATCCTACAATGAGCAGTTCTTC. Full variable domain (remainder filled in from reference TRBV5-1 and TRBJ2-1): KAGVTQTPRYLIKTRGQQVTLSCSPISGHRSVSWYQQTPGQGLQFLFEYFSETQRNKGNFPGRFSGRQFSNSRSEMNVSTLELGDSALYLCASSFILAGVSYNEQFFGPGTRLTVL.